The 30 T cell receptor beta chains below all came from one sample that was sequenced in a study of cytomegalovirus exposure and HLA in healthy donors. In the PCR, 60 Vbeta and 13 Jbeta primers were used. Profiled with immunoSEQ multiplex PCR; TCRdb holds only in-frame clones, not every one. The repertoire holds around 170,000 clones, with roughly 80% as singletons. Sequencing used PBMCs. The source is a woman in her fifties or sixties in good health and CMV-seropositive.

The V and J genes are TRBV9 and TRBJ2-1, with D uncertain. The germline CDR1 and CDR2 sequences are SGDLS and YYNGEE. V was shortened by 6 bases and J by 0 bases, with 13 bases between the two germline ends. The CDR3 spans 15 residues. The CDR3 reads CASTPAPSSYNEQFF. The CDR3 DNA follows: TGTGCCAGCACCCCTGCGCCGAGCTCCTACAATGAGCAGTTCTTC.

The rearrangement joins TRBV28 to TRBJ2-7, with D maybe TRBD1 (5 bases). The CDR3 has 14 amino acids. V shed 2 bases and J shed 7 bases, with 15 bases lying between them. The germline CDR1 and CDR2 sequences are MDHEN and SYDVKM. CDR3 residues: CASSLLAGLREQYF. The CDR3 bases are TGTGCCAGCAGTTTACTCGCAGGGTTGCGTGAGCAGTACTTC.

The chain joins TRBV9 to TRBJ1-2; 12 bases match TRBD1. J was trimmed by 7 bases and V by 3 bases; bases with no gene match: 13. Germline CDR1 and CDR2: SGDLS and YYNGEE. The CDR3 is made up of 17 amino acids. The CDR3 DNA reads TGTGCCAGCAGCGACCGGGACAGGGGGCTTGGGTCTCTTGGCTACACCTTC. Translation: CASSDRDRGLGSLGYTF.

The chain employs TRBV19 and TRBJ1-2, with 9 bases that match TRBD1. Trimming cost V 7 bases and J 0 bases; bases outside gene matches: 12. The CDR3 is made up of 17 amino acids. CDR1 LNHDA and CDR2 SQIVND come from the germline V gene (reference sequence). The CDR3 bases are TGTGCCAGTACCAGAACAGGGGGCGTCTCGCCTAACTATGGCTACACCTTC. This encodes CASTRTGGVSPNYGYTF.

The chain combines TRBV21-1 with TRBJ2-2; the table's D call, TRBD2, was not checked against the DNA. TRBV21-1 is annotated as a pseudogene. The length of the CDR3 is 19 residues. For the CDR3, the DNA is TGTGCCAGCAGTCATCACGGGGCTAGCGGGGAGAGGTCGGCCGGGGAGCTGTTTTTT. This encodes CASSHHGASGERSAGELFF.

This chain connects TRBV6-1 to TRBJ2-3; 10 bases align to TRBD2. After removal of 6 bases from V and 7 bases from J, the junction contained 7 bases not matched to a gene. Germline CDR1 reads MNHNS; CDR2 reads SASEGT. CDR3 length equals 14 residues. Here the CDR3 DNA reads TGTGCCAGCAGCGGACTAGCGGAAATCTATACGCAGTATTTT. It encodes CASSGLAEIYTQYF.

V and J are TRBV20-1 and TRBJ1-1; D is undetermined. This CDR3 has 9 amino acids. The V end was cut by 8 bases, the J end by 6 bases, with 7 bases between. Looked up from germline, CDR1 is DFQATT and CDR2 is SNEGSKA (reference sequence). CDR3 sequence (DNA): TGCAGTCCTTCGGCTGAAGCTTTCTTT. Protein product: CSPSAEAFF.

The rearrangement joins TRBV28 to TRBJ2-7; 9 bases map to TRBD1. This CDR3 spans 14 amino acids. Per germline, CDR1 MDHEN and CDR2 SYDVKM. Unmatched junction bases numbered 4, after V lost 1 base and J lost 6 bases. The CDR3 nucleotides read TGTGCCAGCAGTTTATCACAGGGGGCTAGCGAGCAGTACTTC. It codes for CASSLSQGASEQYF. The full variable domain, completed using reference TRBV28 and TRBJ2-7, is DVKVTQSSRYLVKRTGEKVFLECVQDMDHENMFWYRQDPGLGLRLIYFSYDVKMKEKGDIPEGYSVSREKKERFSLILESASTNQTSMYLCASSLSQGASEQYFGPGTRLTVT.

The rearrangement uses TRBV19 and TRBJ2-2, with a weak D call TRBD2 (6 bases). Trimming removed 8 bases from V and 5 bases from J, with 9 bases in between. Germline CDR1 reads LNHDA; CDR2 reads SQIVND (reference sequence). The CDR3 is 12 residues long. CDR3 region: CASLEGTGELFF. Here the CDR3 DNA reads TGTGCCAGTTTGGAGGGTACCGGGGAGCTGTTTTTT.

J is TRBJ1-2 and V is TRBV15; D possibly corresponds to TRBD1 (5 bases). This CDR3 has 14 amino acids. V was pared by 3 bases and J by 5 bases, with 13 bases between. Germline values: CDR1 LNHNV, CDR2 YYDKDF (reference sequence). In DNA form, the CDR3 reads TGTGCCACCAGCAGTGACCCCGGGGGTTATGGCTACACCTTC. It is translated as CATSSDPGGYGYTF.

The V and J genes are TRBV7-6 and TRBJ2-5; D might be TRBD2 (5 bases). Trimming shortened V by 4 bases and J by 0 bases, and 18 bases separated the two germline ends. Germline V lookup: CDR1 SGHVS, CDR2 FNYEAQ. This CDR3 contains 17 residues. The DNA for the CDR3 is TGTGCCAGCAGCTCACTACTCGAACAGCGGTACCAAGAGACCCAGTACTTC. This sequence encodes CASSSLLEQRYQETQYF.

The rearrangement joins TRBV2 to TRBJ1-6, with 7 bases matching TRBD1. This CDR3 comprises 13 residues. Trimming took 6 bases from V and 7 from J; bases not matched to a gene: 3. CDR1 is SNHLY, CDR2 FYNNEI, per germline. CDR3 residues: CASRTTGNSPLHF. CDR3 nucleotides: TGTGCCAGCAGAACGACAGGGAATTCACCCCTCCACTTT.

This sequence joins TRBV5-1 and TRBJ2-7; possible D gene TRBD2, 5 bases. Germline lookup yields CDR1 SGHRS and CDR2 YFSETQ. Trimming pared 6 bases from V and 12 bases from J, leaving 16 bases between. The CDR3 runs 11 residues. CDR3 residues: CASTPSGIPYF. The CDR3 DNA reads as TGCGCCAGCACACCCTCGGGGATCCCGTACTTC. The full variable domain, rest sourced from reference TRBV5-1 and TRBJ2-7, is KAGVTQTPRYLIKTRGQQVTLSCSPISGHRSVSWYQQTPGQGLQFLFEYFSETQRNKGNFPGRFSGRQFSNSRSEMNVSTLELGDSALYLCASTPSGIPYFGPGTRLTVT.

The rearrangement links TRBV29-1 to TRBJ2-1; a weak D match, TRBD1 (6 bases). The CDR3 contains 16 residues. Germline-derived CDR1 and CDR2 are SQVTM and ANQGSEA. Trimming stripped 6 bases from V and 5 bases from J, with 23 bases between. The CDR3 reads CSVSSQGWRRDNEQFF. The CDR3 DNA sequence: TGCAGCGTAAGCTCACAGGGTTGGCGTAGGGACAATGAGCAGTTCTTC.

This clone has a single count. This chain connects TRBV11-2 to TRBJ2-7, with 8 bases that match TRBD2. This CDR3 is built from 15 residues. After removal of 1 base from V and 3 bases from J, the junction contained 5 bases not matched to a gene. The germline V gene encodes CDR1 SGHAT and CDR2 FQNNGV. The CDR3 sequence is CASSLGPSGYYEQYF. The CDR3 DNA follows: TGTGCCAGCAGCTTAGGCCCTAGCGGGTACTACGAGCAGTACTTC.

The chain is built from TRBV19 and TRBJ1-5; D call uncertain. CDR1 is LNHDA, CDR2 SQIVND, per germline (reference sequence). Trimming cost V 8 bases and J 1 base, with 9 bases left between them. This CDR3 region has 13 residues. The CDR3 nucleotides are TGTGCCAGTCATCCTAGCAGCAATCAGCCCCAGCATTTT. Protein product: CASHPSSNQPQHF. The full variable domain, completed using reference TRBV19 and TRBJ1-5, is DGGITQSPKYLFRKEGQNVTLSCEQNLNHDAMYWYRQDPGQGLRLIYYSQIVNDFQKGDIAEGYSVSREKKESFPLTVTSAQKNPTAFYLCASHPSSNQPQHFGDGTRLSIL.

The chain has TRBV25-1 and TRBJ1-1; 7 bases map to TRBD1. V lost 7 bases and J lost 7; bases outside the gene matches: 6. The CDR3 contains 12 residues. The germline gives CDR1 MGHDK, CDR2 SYGVNS. The CDR3 is CASNGDSFEAFF. CDR3 DNA: TGTGCCAGCAACGGGGACAGCTTTGAAGCTTTCTTT.

The chain combines TRBV5-5 with TRBJ1-1, with 11 positions matching TRBD1. Per germline, CDR1 SGHKS and CDR2 YYEKEE (reference sequence). Trimming cost V 3 bases and J 2 bases; bases outside gene matches: 9. The CDR3 is made up of 17 amino acids. CDR3 region: CASSSGQGAKKNTEAFF. CDR3 coding DNA: TGTGCCAGCAGCTCCGGACAGGGGGCAAAAAAAAACACTGAAGCTTTCTTT.

This sequence joins TRBV5-1 and TRBJ2-5, with 7 bases fitting TRBD2. The CDR3 runs 16 residues. The germline gives CDR1 SGHRS, CDR2 YFSETQ. With 0 bases clipped from V and 5 bases from J, the junction kept 10 bases outside the gene matches. The CDR3 region has the DNA TGCGCCAGCAGCTTGGAAGGGCGGGGGTCCGGCGAGACCCAGTACTTC. Translated: CASSLEGRGSGETQYF. Filled out from reference TRBV5-1 and TRBJ2-5, the complete variable domain reads KAGVTQTPRYLIKTRGQQVTLSCSPISGHRSVSWYQQTPGQGLQFLFEYFSETQRNKGNFPGRFSGRQFSNSRSEMNVSTLELGDSALYLCASSLEGRGSGETQYFGPGTRLLVL.

This clone was recorded once. The V gene is TRBV6-1, the J gene TRBJ1-5; D gene ambiguous. The CDR3 runs 13 residues. V lost 6 bases to trimming and J lost 5 bases, with 11 bases between them. Looked up from germline, CDR1 is MNHNS and CDR2 is SASEGT. The CDR3: CASSAARDQPQHF. The CDR3 coding sequence is TGTGCCAGCAGCGCAGCGAGGGATCAGCCCCAGCATTTT.

The rearrangement links TRBV7-6 to TRBJ2-2; no clear D gene. Germline V CDR1 and CDR2: SGHVS, FNYEAQ. The CDR3 contains 12 residues. V shed 4 bases and J shed 7 bases, with 7 bases lying between them. The CDR3 reads CASSSEDGELFF. The CDR3 bases are TGTGCCAGCAGCTCTGAGGACGGGGAGCTGTTTTTT.

CDR3 amino acids: CASSLGWGGTEAFF. The CDR3 DNA reads as TGTGCCAGCAGCTTAGGATGGGGGGGCACTGAAGCTTTCTTT. The chain recombines TRBV7-9 with TRBJ1-1, with D possibly being TRBD1 (5 bases). Germline CDR1 and CDR2: SEHNR and FQNEAQ (reference sequence). V lost 1 base and J 4 bases, leaving 10 bases between the germline ends. CDR3 size: 14 residues.

The count of this clone is one. The junction and the germline gene differ at one end; a read error may be behind it. This chain links TRBV7-9 with TRBJ1-2; 7 bases fit TRBD1. Germline CDR1 SEHNR, CDR2 FQNEAQ (reference sequence). The CDR3 sequence is 12 residues long. The DNA of the CDR3 is TGTGCCAGCAGCTTAGAAGGAGGGGGCTACTGGTTC. Its translation: CASSLEGGGYWF.

This clone has only one observation. The chain joins TRBV11-1 to TRBJ1-1; no clear D gene. Germline V CDR1 and CDR2: SGHAT, FQDESV (reference sequence). The V end lost 1 base, the J end lost 3 bases, and 6 bases lay between the germline ends. This CDR3 has 13 residues. The DNA of the CDR3 is TGTGCCAGCAGCTTAGGGCAGGACACTGAAGCTTTCTTT. Its translation: CASSLGQDTEAFF.

The J gene is TRBJ1-2, the V gene TRBV28; D is possibly TRBD1 (6 bases). CDR3 size: 14 residues. Trimming took 3 bases from V and 4 from J, leaving 12 bases between them. Germline-derived CDR1 and CDR2 are MDHEN and SYDVKM. CDR3 DNA: TGTGCCAGCAGTTTCGGGGGGCAGGCCTATGGCTACACCTTC. It encodes CASSFGGQAYGYTF.

CDR3 nucleotides: TGTGCCAGCAGCCGGCCTAGCGGGGGGGCGAATGAGCAGTTCTTC. Amino acids: CASSRPSGGANEQFF. The chain combines TRBV7-9 with TRBJ2-1, with 12 nucleotides matching TRBD2. Germline values: CDR1 SEHNR, CDR2 FQNEAQ (reference sequence). The CDR3 loop spans 15 amino acids. V lost 5 bases, J lost 7 bases, and 6 bases stayed unmatched.

The chain recombines TRBV5-1 with TRBJ2-7; D gene unclear. V lost 4 bases and J lost 3, with 8 bases in between. This CDR3 spans 12 amino acids. Germline values: CDR1 SGHRS, CDR2 YFSETQ. CDR3 sequence: CASSPQNYEQYF. CDR3 sequence (DNA): TGCGCCAGCAGCCCACAGAACTACGAGCAGTACTTC.

This clone was counted between two and nine times. The chain employs TRBV28 and TRBJ1-1, with a weak D call TRBD1 (5 bases). Looked up from germline, CDR1 is MDHEN and CDR2 is SYDVKM. Trimming pared 7 bases from V and 0 bases from J, leaving 15 bases between. The CDR3 runs to 15 residues. The CDR3 coding sequence is TGTGCCAGCACCCCAAGTGACAGAATGAACACTGAAGCTTTCTTT. This gives the protein CASTPSDRMNTEAFF.

CDR3 bases: TGTGCCAGCAGCTTACGGCAGGGGCCCTCCTACGAGCAGTACTTC. This encodes CASSLRQGPSYEQYF. The chain couples TRBV7-6 to TRBJ2-7, with D perhaps matching TRBD1 (6 bases). With 2 bases removed from V and 0 bases from J, the gap between germline ends came to 11 bases. This CDR3 spans 15 amino acids. CDR1 is SGHVS, CDR2 FNYEAQ, per germline.

This clone was seen only a few times. The rearrangement uses TRBV6-5 and TRBJ1-5, with 7 bases lining up with TRBD1. The ends lost 6 bases at V and 0 bases at J; junction bases unmatched: 2. CDR1 MNHEY and CDR2 SVGAGI come from the germline V gene. CDR3 length equals 14 residues. The CDR3 DNA follows: TGTGCCAGCAGCAGGGGGGATAGCAATCAGCCCCAGCATTTT. It is translated as CASSRGDSNQPQHF.